This T cell receptor (beta chain) appears in the sequencing data of a study of T cells in Graves' hyperthyroidism and ophthalmopathy. Ophthalmopathy in the patients scored at least 3 on Clinical Activity Score and at least 4 on NOSPECS grade, lasting under 3 months. V was shortened by 1 base and J by 10 bases, with 8 bases between the two germline ends. The CDR3 has 12 residues. Germline CDR1 is SGHDN and CDR2 is FVKESK. Amplification yielded TCR beta CDR3 regions, with RNA transcripts as the source. Carried out on the TCR CDR3, a first-round RT-PCR used the HTBI primer set. MiXCR, applied by TCRdb to the multiplex PCR reads, yields one record per CDR3 protein. The sample includes about 640,000 distinct CDR3 sequences, around 20% of them seen just once.

The chain has TRBV14 and TRBJ2-1; D might be TRBD2 (5 bases). Material: blood. The TCR sequence derives from a man aged 25 to 45 with Graves' ophthalmopathy. The CDR3 protein is CASSQAWREQFF. The CDR3 nucleotides are TGTGCCAGCAGCCAAGCGTGGAGGGAGCAGTTCTTC.